This T cell receptor (beta chain) was identified in a study of blood T cells in healthy people across ages. Sample-barcoded 5' priming and a J-beta primer mix drove a second PCR of about 6 to 12 cycles. One entry per CDR3 protein results from TCRdb running MiXCR on the 5' RACE reads. The sample holds some 670,000 distinct CDR3 sequences; roughly half are singletons and the top ten take less than 15%. Isolating PBMCs gave at least 7 million of these cells per sample. V was clipped by 8 bases and J by 2 bases, with 14 bases between them. The CDR3 is 14 amino acids. CDR1 is ENHRY and CDR2 is SYGVKD in the germline V gene.

Source material: blood. The source is a woman over 75 in good health. The chain joins TRBV10-3 to TRBJ2-3; D is undetermined. CDR3 region: CAIEQNRATDTQYF. CDR3 coding DNA: TGTGCCATCGAACAGAATAGAGCCACAGATACGCAGTATTTT.